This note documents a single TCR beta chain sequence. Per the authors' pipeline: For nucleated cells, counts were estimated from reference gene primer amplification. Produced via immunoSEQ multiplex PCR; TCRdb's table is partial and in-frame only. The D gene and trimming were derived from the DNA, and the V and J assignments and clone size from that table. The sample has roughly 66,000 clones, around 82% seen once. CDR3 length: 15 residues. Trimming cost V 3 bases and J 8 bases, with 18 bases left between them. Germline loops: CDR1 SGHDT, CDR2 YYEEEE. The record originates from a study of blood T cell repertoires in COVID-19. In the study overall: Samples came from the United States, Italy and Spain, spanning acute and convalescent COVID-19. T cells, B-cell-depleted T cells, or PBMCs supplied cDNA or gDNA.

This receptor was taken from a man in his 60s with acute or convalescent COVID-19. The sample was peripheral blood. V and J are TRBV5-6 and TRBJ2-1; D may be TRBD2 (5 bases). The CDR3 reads CASSSYGEPVHEQFF. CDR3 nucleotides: TGTGCCAGCAGCTCCTACGGGGAACCGGTACATGAGCAGTTCTTC.